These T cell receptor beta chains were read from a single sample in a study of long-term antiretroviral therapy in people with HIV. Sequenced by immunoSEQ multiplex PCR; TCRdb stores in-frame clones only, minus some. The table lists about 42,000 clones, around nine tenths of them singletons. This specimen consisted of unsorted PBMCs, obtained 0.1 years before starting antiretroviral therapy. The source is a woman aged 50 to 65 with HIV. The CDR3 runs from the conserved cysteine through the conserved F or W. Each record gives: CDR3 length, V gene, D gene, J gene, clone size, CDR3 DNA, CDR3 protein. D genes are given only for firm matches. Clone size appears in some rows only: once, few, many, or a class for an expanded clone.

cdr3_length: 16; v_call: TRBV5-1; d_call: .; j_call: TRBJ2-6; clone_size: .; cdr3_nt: TGCGCCAGCAGCTTGGTGGGGCTCTCTGGGGCCAACGTCCTGACTTTC; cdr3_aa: CASSLVGLSGANVLTF
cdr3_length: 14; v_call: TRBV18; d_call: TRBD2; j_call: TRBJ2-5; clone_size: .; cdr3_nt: TGTGCCAGCTCACGGGACTATGGCGGGGAGACCCAGTACTTC; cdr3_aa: CASSRDYGGETQYF
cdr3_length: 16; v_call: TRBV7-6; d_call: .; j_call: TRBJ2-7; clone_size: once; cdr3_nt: TGTGCCAGCAGCTTAGGTATGGCAGGGGGGTCCTACGAGCAGTACTTC; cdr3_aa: CASSLGMAGGSYEQYF
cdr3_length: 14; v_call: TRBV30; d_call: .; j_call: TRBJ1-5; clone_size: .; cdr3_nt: TGTGCCTGGAGTGTAGGCCGGAGCAATCAGCCCCAGCATTTT; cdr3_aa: CAWSVGRSNQPQHF
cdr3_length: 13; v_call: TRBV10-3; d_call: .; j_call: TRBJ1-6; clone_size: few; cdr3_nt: TGTGCCATCCGGAACGCTGGGGATTCACCCCTCCACTTT; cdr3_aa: CAIRNAGDSPLHF
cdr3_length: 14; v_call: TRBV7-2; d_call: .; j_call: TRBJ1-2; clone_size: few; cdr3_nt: TGTGCCAGCACCTCGAACAGAGCTAACTATGGCTACACCTTC; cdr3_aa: CASTSNRANYGYTF
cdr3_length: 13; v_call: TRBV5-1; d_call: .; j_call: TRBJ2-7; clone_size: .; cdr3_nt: TGCGCCAGCAGCTTGTTGCAGCCTTACGAGCAGTACTTC; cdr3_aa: CASSLLQPYEQYF
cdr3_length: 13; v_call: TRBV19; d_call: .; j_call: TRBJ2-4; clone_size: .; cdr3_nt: TGTGCCAGTAGTATCCCCGGGTCCGGTGTTCAGTACTTC; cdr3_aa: CASSIPGSGVQYF
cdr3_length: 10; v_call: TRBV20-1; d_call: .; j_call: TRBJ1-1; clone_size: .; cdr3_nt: TGCAGTGCTAGAGACACTGAAGCTTTCTTT; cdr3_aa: CSARDTEAFF
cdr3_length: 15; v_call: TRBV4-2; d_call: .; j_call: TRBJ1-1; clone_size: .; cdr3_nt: TGTGCCAGCAGCCAAGTGGCACGGCAGGACGCTGAAGCTTTCTTT; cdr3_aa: CASSQVARQDAEAFF
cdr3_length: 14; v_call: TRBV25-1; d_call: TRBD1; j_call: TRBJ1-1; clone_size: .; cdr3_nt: TGTGCCAGCAGTGAGTCCAGGGGGGACACTGAAGCTTTCTTT; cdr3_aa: CASSESRGDTEAFF
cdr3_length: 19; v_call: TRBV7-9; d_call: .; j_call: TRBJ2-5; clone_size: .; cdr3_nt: TGTGCCAGCAGCTCCCAGCGGGCGGAGTGGGTGGGGGGAAAAGAGACCCAGTACTTC; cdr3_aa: CASSSQRAEWVGGKETQYF
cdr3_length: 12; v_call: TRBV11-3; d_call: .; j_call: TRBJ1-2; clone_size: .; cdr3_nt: TGTGCCAGCAGCTTAGGAGGGGGGAACTACACCTTC; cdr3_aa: CASSLGGGNYTF
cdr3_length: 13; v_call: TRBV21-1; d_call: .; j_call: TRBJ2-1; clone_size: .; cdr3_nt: TGTGCCAGCAGCATACTAGCGGCCGATGAGCAGTTCTTC; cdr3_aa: CASSILAADEQFF
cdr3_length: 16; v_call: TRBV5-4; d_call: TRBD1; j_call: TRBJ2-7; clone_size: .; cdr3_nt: TGTGCCAGCAGCTCTGGACGGGACAGGGACTCAAGCGAGCAGTACTTC; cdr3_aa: CASSSGRDRDSSEQYF
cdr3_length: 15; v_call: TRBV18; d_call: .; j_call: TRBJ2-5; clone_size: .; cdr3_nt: TGTGCCAGCTCACCACGGGCGACGGAAGCGGAGACCCAGTACTTC; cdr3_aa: CASSPRATEAETQYF
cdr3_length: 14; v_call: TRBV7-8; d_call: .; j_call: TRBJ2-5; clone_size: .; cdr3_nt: TGTGCCAGCAGCTCGGAGTACCAGCGAGAGACCCAGTACTTC; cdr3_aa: CASSSEYQRETQYF
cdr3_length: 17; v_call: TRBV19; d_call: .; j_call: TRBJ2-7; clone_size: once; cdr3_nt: TGTGCCAGTAGTATCCACCAGGGTCTATTGGGCTCCTACGAGCAGTACTTC; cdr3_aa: CASSIHQGLLGSYEQYF
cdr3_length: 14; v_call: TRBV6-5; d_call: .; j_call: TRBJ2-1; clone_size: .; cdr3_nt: TGTGCCACCAATTCACCGGGCAGATACAATGAGCAGTTCTTC; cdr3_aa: CATNSPGRYNEQFF
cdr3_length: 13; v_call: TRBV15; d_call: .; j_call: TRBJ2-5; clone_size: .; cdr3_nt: TGTGCCACCAGCAGGGAAAGGGGGTCTGCCCAGTACTTC; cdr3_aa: CATSRERGSAQYF
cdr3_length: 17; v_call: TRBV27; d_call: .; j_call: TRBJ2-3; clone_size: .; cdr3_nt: TGTGCCAGCAGTGGTGGAGCTGGGGGGGCTCTCACAGATACGCAGTATTTT; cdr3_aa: CASSGGAGGALTDTQYF
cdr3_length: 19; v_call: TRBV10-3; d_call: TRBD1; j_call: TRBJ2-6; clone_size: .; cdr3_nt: TGTGCCATCAGTGATTCGGGACAGGGGGCGCTATCTGGGGCCAACGTCCTGACTTTC; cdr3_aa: CAISDSGQGALSGANVLTF
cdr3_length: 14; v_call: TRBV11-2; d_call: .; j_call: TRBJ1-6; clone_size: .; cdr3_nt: TGTGCCAGCAGCTTAGCTTGGGATAATTCACCCCTCCACTTT; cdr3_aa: CASSLAWDNSPLHF
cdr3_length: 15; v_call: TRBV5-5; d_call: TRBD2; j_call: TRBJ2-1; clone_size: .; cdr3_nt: TGTGCCAGCAGCCGCAGCGGGGGGTCCTACAATGAGCAGTTCTTC; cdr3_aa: CASSRSGGSYNEQFF
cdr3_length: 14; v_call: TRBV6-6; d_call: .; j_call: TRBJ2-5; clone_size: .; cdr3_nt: TGTGCCAGCAGTTACCCGGGGGTCCAAGAGACCCAGTACTTC; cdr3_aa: CASSYPGVQETQYF
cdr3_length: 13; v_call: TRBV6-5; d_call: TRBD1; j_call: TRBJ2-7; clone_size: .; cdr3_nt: TGTGCCAGCACCGACACAGGGGCCTACGAGCAGTACTTC; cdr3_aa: CASTDTGAYEQYF
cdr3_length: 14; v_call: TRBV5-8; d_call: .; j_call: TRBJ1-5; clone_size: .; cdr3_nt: TGTGCCAGCAGCTCCTACAGGGAGTCAGGGCCCCAGCATTTT; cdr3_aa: CASSSYRESGPQHF
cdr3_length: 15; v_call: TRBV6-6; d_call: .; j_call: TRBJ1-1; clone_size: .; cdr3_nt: TGTGCCAGCAGTTACTCCGACGGTATGAACACTGAAGCTTTCTTT; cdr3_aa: CASSYSDGMNTEAFF
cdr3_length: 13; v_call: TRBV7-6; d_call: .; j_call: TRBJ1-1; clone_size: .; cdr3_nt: TGTGCCAGCAGCATCAGGGAAGGAACTGAAGCTTTCTTT; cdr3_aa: CASSIREGTEAFF
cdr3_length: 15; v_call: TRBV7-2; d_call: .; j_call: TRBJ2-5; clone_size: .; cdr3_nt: TGTGCCAGCAGCCTCATACGGGGGGCACAAGAGACCCAGTACTTC; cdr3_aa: CASSLIRGAQETQYF
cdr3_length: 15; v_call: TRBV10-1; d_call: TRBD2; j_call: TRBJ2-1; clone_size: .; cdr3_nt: TGCGCCAGCAGTGGGGGACTAGCGGATTACAATGAGCAGTTCTTC; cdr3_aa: CASSGGLADYNEQFF
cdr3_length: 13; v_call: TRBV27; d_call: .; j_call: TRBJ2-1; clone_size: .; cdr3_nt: TGTGCCAGCAGTTCCACAGGGTCTGGGGCGGAGTTCTTC; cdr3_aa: CASSSTGSGAEFF
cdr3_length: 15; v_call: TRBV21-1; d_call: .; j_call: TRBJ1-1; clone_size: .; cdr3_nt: TGTGCCAGCAGTGGGACAGGTATAATGAACACTGAAGCTTTCTTT; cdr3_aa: CASSGTGIMNTEAFF
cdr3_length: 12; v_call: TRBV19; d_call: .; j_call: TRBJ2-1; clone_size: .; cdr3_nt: TGTGCCACAGGACAGTTCTACAATGAGCAGTTCTTC; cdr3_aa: CATGQFYNEQFF
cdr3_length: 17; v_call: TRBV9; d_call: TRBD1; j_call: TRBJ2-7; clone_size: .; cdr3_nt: TGTGCCAGCAGCGTAGGCCTCCCCGGGACAGGGGTTCAAGAGCAGTACTTC; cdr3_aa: CASSVGLPGTGVQEQYF
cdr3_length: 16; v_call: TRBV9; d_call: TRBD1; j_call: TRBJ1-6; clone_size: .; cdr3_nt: TGTGCCAGCAGCGCCCCCGCGGGACAGGGAAATTCACCCCTCCACTTT; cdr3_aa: CASSAPAGQGNSPLHF
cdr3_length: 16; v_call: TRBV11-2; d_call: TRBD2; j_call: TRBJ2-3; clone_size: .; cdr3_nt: TGTGCCAGCAGCTTATACCGGGGGGATGGCACAGATACGCAGTATTTT; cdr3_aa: CASSLYRGDGTDTQYF
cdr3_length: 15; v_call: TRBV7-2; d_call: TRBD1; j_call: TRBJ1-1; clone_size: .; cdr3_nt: TGTGCCAGCAGCGGTCGACAGGGAGCGAACACTGAAGCTTTCTTT; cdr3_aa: CASSGRQGANTEAFF
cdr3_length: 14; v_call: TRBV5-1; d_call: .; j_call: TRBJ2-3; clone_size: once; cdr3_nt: TGCGCCAGCTACGACTCTAGCCCCACAGATACGCAGTATTTT; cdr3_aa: CASYDSSPTDTQYF
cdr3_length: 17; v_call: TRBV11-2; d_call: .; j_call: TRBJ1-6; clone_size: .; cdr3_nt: TGTGCCAGCAGCCCCAGCTCCGGGATAACCTCGATTTCACCCCTCCACTTT; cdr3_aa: CASSPSSGITSISPLHF
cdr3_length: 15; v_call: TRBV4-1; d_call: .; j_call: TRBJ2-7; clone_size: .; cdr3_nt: TGCGCCAGCAGCCTAACTCAGAGTAGCTCCTACGAGCAGTACTTC; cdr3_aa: CASSLTQSSSYEQYF
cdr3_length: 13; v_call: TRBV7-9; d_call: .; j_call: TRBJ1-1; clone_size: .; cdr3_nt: TGTGCCAGCAGCTTAGACACGAACACTGAAGCTTTCTTT; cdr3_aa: CASSLDTNTEAFF
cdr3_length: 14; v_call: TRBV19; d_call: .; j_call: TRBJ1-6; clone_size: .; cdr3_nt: TGTGCCAGTAGTCGGGACGCTAATAATTCACCCCTCCACTTT; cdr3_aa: CASSRDANNSPLHF